This T cell receptor beta chain was recovered during a study of blood T cell repertoires in COVID-19 (dated by TCRdb to 2020 to 2022). Some background on the complete study: Samples covering the acute and convalescent phases of COVID-19 were provided by collaborators in the United States, Italy and Spain. HLA class I and class II types, where available, came from metadata supplied by the sample provider rather than from assay-based typing. The repertoires were released in a freely available public database intended as a resource for research on the immune response to SARS-CoV-2. The material from the prospective study consisted of cDNA or gDNA derived from T cells, B-cell-depleted T cells, or PBMCs. The samples were drawn from two sources: the first 160 participants of the ongoing ImmuneRACE study, and some 1,300 subjects contributed by 6 global collaborators. The sample metadata nearly always contained a de-identified subject ID, COVID-19 status, age in years and sex. Deeply sampled blood TCRbeta repertoires from subjects exposed to, actively infected with, or recovered from COVID-19 were included in the dataset.

A note on this clone: No cognate antigen has been identified for it. Base-call qualities are not available, and no considerably larger clone is one nucleotide away. Other DNA sequences from this sample encode an identical CDR3 as well.

CDR1 and CDR2, looked up from the germline V gene (reference sequence), are LGHDT and YNNKEL. The trim is 4 bases for V and 2 bases for J, with a gap of 4 bases between the germline ends. The CDR3, cysteine through phenylalanine, is 12 amino acids long. The CDR3 DNA has 36 bases and is translated from base 1. Summary of the overall study and its limitations: The amount of clinical and demographic metadata varied by source and participant and was provided uncurated.

Whole blood was collected in K2EDTA tubes by collaborating institutions according to the institutions' own protocols. Collaborator samples were shipped for TCRbeta analysis as frozen whole blood, isolated PBMCs, or DNA extracted from either sample type. TCRbeta CDR3 regions were amplified from genomic DNA by means of the immunoSEQ Assay, a bias-controlled multiplex PCR. Regarding the original processing steps: The number of nucleated cells in each sample was estimated by amplification of reference gene primers within the assay. To quantify the absolute abundance of each unique TCRbeta CDR3 rearrangement, sequence reads were collapsed and filtered. Productive Simpson clonality was computed per sample as the square root of Simpson's diversity index over productive rearrangements. Sourced from immuneACCESS, this table was stored by TCRdb with only in-frame sequences that have V and J called. A share of the clones is absent; for the studies checked, an unresolved V gene accounts for under half, and the remainder has no known explanation. That table furnishes V, J and clone size, whereas the DNA furnished D and trimming. This sample gives about 300,000 clones in total; 83% of them show up just once. The ten largest clones capture 1% to 1.5% of the sample.

The rearranged chain carries TRBV3-1 (or the pseudogene TRBV3-2) and TRBJ2-3, with an unclear D gene assignment. Sample: peripheral blood. The origin of this receptor is a woman aged 45-65 years with acute or convalescent COVID-19. The CDR3 has the sequence CASSPNTDTQYF. The nucleotides are TGTGCCAGCAGCCCCAACACAGATACGCAGTATTTT.